This T cell receptor beta chain was sequenced in a study of CD8 T cells in ankylosing spondylitis. Study-level results: Seemingly distinctive of ankylosing spondylitis blood was a TCR beta motif formed by eight highly homologous variants.

A few counts support this clonotype. Its specificity is not known. TCRdb redid the calling of the 5' RACE reads with MiXCR, one entry per CDR3 protein. This sample carries about 510,000 distinct CDR3 sequences, approximately 5.3% of them seen once, and the ten largest clones take around 3.4%. Germline CDR1 and CDR2: LGHNA and YNFKEQ. Trimming removed 1 base at V and 0 bases at J, with 22 bases between. The CDR3 sequence is 19 residues long. The sample consisted of blood, either unsorted or a sorted T cell fraction (not recorded which). The chain carries TRBV4-2 and TRBJ2-7; a weak D match, TRBD1 (6 bases). This TCR came from a male donor with ankylosing spondylitis. The CDR3 DNA sequence: TGTGCCAGCAGCCAAGCTATTGACCCTCCGGGACATAGCTCCTACGAGCAGTACTTC. This translates into CASSQAIDPPGHSSYEQYF.